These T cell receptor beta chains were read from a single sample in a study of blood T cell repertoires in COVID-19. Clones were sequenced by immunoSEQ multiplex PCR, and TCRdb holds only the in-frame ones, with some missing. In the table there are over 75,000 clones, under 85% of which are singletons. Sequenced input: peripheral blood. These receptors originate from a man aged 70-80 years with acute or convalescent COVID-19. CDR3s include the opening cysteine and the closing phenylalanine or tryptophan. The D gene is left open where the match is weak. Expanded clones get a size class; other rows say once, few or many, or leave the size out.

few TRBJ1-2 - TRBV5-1 TGCGCCAGCAGCTTGGATTGGCAGGACTATGGCTACACCTTC CASSLDWQDYGYTF
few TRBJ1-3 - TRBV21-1 TGTGCCAGCAGCGGCCGGGACAGGGTTGAGCCAAGGTCAGGCGACACCATATATTTT CASSGRDRVEPRSGDTIYF
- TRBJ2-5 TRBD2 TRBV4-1 TGCGCCAGCAAACTAGCGGGGGGATTCCAAGAGACCCAGTACTTC CASKLAGGFQETQYF
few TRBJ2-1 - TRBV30 TGTGCCTGGGCAGGCCGCAGCGAGCAGTTCTTC CAWAGRSEQFF
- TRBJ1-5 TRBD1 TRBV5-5 TGTGCCAGCAGTTGGGACAGAGGGTTAAATCAGCCCCAGCATTTT CASSWDRGLNQPQHF
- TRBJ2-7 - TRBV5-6 TGTGCCAGCAGCTTGGGGAGGGTGGGGGAGCAGTACTTC CASSLGRVGEQYF
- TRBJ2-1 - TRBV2 TGTGCCAGCAGTGTGACTACGTGGAATGAGCAGTTCTTC CASSVTTWNEQFF
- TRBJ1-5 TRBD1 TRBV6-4 TGTGCCAGCAGAGGCCGGGACAGGGTGCATCAGCCCCAGCATTTT CASRGRDRVHQPQHF
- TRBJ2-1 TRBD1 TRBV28 TGTGCCAGCAGAGGGACAGCGACTGCTGTGGAGCAGTTCTTC CASRGTATAVEQFF
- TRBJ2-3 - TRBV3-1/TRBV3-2 TGTGCCAGCAGCCCTTGGCCCAAATCGACAGATACGCAGTATTTT CASSPWPKSTDTQYF
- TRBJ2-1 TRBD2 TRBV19 TGTGCCAGTAACGGGGGGGCATCCTACAATGAGCAGTTCTTC CASNGGASYNEQFF
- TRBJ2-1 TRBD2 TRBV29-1 TGCAGCGTTGAAGGCGGGGGGGCCACTGAGCAGTTCTTC CSVEGGGATEQFF
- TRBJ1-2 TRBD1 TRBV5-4 TGTGCCAGCAGCCCGGACAGGGGGAGCTATGGCTACACCTTC CASSPDRGSYGYTF
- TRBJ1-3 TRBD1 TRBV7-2 TGTGCCAGCAGCTTAGGCCAAGGGGGCCGCTCTGGAAACACCATATATTTT CASSLGQGGRSGNTIYF
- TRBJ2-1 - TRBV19 TGTGCCAGTAGTAGGGCCCAGGATTGGGTAGTGAATGAGCAGTTCTTC CASSRAQDWVVNEQFF
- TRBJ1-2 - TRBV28 TGTGCCAGCAGAGTACATACGACAGGAACATATGGCTACACCTTC CASRVHTTGTYGYTF
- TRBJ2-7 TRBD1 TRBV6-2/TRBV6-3 TGTGCCAGCAGTAATTCGTCGGGACAGCTGTCCTACGAGCAGTACTTC CASSNSSGQLSYEQYF
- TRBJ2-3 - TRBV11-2 TGTGCCAGCAGCTCACAAGGCACAGATACGCAGTATTTT CASSSQGTDTQYF
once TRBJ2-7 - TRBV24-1 TGTGCCACCAGTGGTTCGGGGAGTGAGCAGTACTTC CATSGSGSEQYF
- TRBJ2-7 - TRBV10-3 TGTGCCATCACCCTCGGCCAGGGAGGCTCCTACGAGCAGTACTTC CAITLGQGGSYEQYF
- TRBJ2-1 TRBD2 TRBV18 TGTGCCAGCTCACACGGCGGGGGACCCTCCTACAATGAGCAGTTCTTC CASSHGGGPSYNEQFF
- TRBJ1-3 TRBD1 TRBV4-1 TGCGCCAGCAGCCAACTCTCGGGGACAGGGGCTGGAAACACCATATATTTT CASSQLSGTGAGNTIYF
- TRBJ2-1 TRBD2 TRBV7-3 TGTGCCAGCAGCCCCAGACTAGCGGGGACCAATGAGCAGTTCTTC CASSPRLAGTNEQFF
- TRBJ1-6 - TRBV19 TGTGCCAGTAGTATCCAGGGGAATTCACCCCTCCACTTT CASSIQGNSPLHF
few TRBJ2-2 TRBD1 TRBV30 TGTGCCTGGAGTCCCGGGACAGGGACCGGGGAGCTGTTTTTT CAWSPGTGTGELFF
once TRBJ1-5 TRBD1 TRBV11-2 TGTGCCAGCAGCCGGGGACAGAATCAGCCCCAGCATTTT CASSRGQNQPQHF
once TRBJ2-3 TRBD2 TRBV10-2 TGCGCCAGCAGTGTTACTAGCGTTACAGATACGCAGTATTTT CASSVTSVTDTQYF
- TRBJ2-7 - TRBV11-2 TGTGCCAGCAGCTTAGTCCCAGGAGGGGACGAGCAGTACTTC CASSLVPGGDEQYF
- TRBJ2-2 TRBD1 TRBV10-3 TGTGCCATCAGATTGACAGGGGGCCACACCGGGGAGCTGTTTTTT CAIRLTGGHTGELFF
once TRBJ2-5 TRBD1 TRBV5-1 TGCGCCAGTCGATGGACAGGACAAGAGACCCAGTACTTC CASRWTGQETQYF
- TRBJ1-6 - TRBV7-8 TGTGCCAGCAGCTTAGCCCGGGGGGACTATAATTCACCCCTCCACTTT CASSLARGDYNSPLHF
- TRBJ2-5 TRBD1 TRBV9 TGTGCCAGCAGCCAAGAATCCGGGACAGACGAGACCCAGTACTTC CASSQESGTDETQYF
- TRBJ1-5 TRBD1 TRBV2 TGTGCCAGCAGCGACCGACAGGGTGTCAATCAGCCCCAGCATTTT CASSDRQGVNQPQHF
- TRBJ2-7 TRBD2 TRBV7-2 TGTGCCAGCAGCTTGACCGCGGGGGGGCACTACGAGCAGTACTTC CASSLTAGGHYEQYF
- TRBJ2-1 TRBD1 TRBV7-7 TGTGCCAGCAGCCCAGGACAGGGCCCCTACAATGAGCAGTTCTTC CASSPGQGPYNEQFF
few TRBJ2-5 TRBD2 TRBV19 TGTGCCAGTAGTACCGGGACTAGCCTGCAAGAGACCCAGTACTTC CASSTGTSLQETQYF
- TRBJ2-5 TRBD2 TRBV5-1 TGCGCCACCCGGACTAGCGGGGGCCAAGAGACCCAGTACTTC CATRTSGGQETQYF
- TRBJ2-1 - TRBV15 TGTGCCACCAGCCCGCGCGTAAACCCTTCGGATGAGCAGTTCTTC CATSPRVNPSDEQFF
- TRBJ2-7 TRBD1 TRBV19 TGTGCCAGTAGTGAAACCGGGACAGGGGAACATCCCTACGAGCAGTACTTC CASSETGTGEHPYEQYF